Each of the 32 T cell receptor beta chains below was sequenced from the same sample in a study of cytomegalovirus exposure and HLA in healthy donors. This PCR relied on a set of 60 Vbeta primers and 13 Jbeta primers. The repertoire was sequenced with immunoSEQ multiplex PCR; TCRdb's copy has only in-frame clones and lacks some. Counted here are some 200,000 clones, over 70% occurring once; the ten biggest clones make up 3% to 4.5%. Sequences were obtained from PBMCs. Source of these receptors: a man between 45 and 60 years old in good health and CMV-seronegative.

A note on this clone: The germline gene is not matched at one end of the junction; a read error may be the cause. This chain uses TRBV7-9 with TRBJ1-4; D ambiguous. This CDR3 is 14 amino acids long. Per germline, CDR1 SEHNR and CDR2 FQNEAQ (reference sequence). The CDR3: CSSKPSPTNEKLFF. The CDR3 DNA reads TGTTCCAGCAAACCCAGTCCAACTAATGAAAAACTGTTTTTT.

The chain couples TRBV4-1 to TRBJ1-4; a possible D gene is TRBD1 (6 bases). V shed 5 bases and J shed 0 bases, with 13 bases lying between them. The CDR3 sequence is 16 residues long. The V gene's germline CDR1 is MGHRA and CDR2 YSYEKL. DNA of the CDR3: TGCGCCAGCAGCTCCCGGACAGCAGCAACTAATGAAAAACTGTTTTTT. Translation: CASSSRTAATNEKLFF.

This chain joins TRBV13 and TRBJ2-2; 7 bases fit TRBD2. Germline V gene sequence: CDR1 PRHDT, CDR2 FYEKMQ (reference sequence). Losses at the gene ends were 7 bases for V and 0 bases for J; bases not matched to a gene: 5. The CDR3 is 15 amino acids. The CDR3 here is CASIQRGANTGELFF. The CDR3 DNA follows: TGTGCCAGCATCCAACGGGGGGCGAACACCGGGGAGCTGTTTTTT.

J is TRBJ2-5 and V is TRBV11-2; 8 nucleotides agree with TRBD1. The germline V gene encodes CDR1 SGHAT and CDR2 FQNNGV. V lost 2 bases, J lost 1 base, and 6 bases stayed unmatched. The CDR3 length is 16 residues. The CDR3 loop is CASSLRYRGFQETQYF. The DNA for the CDR3 is TGTGCCAGCAGCTTAAGGTACAGGGGGTTCCAAGAGACCCAGTACTTC. Supplemented by reference TRBV11-2 and TRBJ2-5, the full variable domain reads EAGVAQSPRYKIIEKRQSVAFWCNPISGHATLYWYQQILGQGPKLLIQFQNNGVVDDSQLPKDRFSAERLKGVDSTLKIQPAKLEDSAVYLCASSLRYRGFQETQYFGPGTRLLVL.

Worth noting for this clone: One end of the junction is discordant with germline, which a read error may explain. J is TRBJ1-4 and V is TRBV7-9; possibly TRBD1 for D (6 bases). The CDR3 has 12 amino acids. Per the germline V gene, CDR1 is SEHNR and CDR2 is FQNEAQ (reference sequence). CDR3: CSSSLDSEKLFF. In DNA, the CDR3 is TGTTCCAGCAGCTTGGACAGTGAAAAACTGTTTTTT.

The chain combines TRBV2 with TRBJ2-3; TRBD2 aligns across 13 bases. V trimming: 8 bases; J trimming: 7 bases; junction bases outside the gene matches: 9. The CDR3 runs 15 residues. Germline V lookup: CDR1 SNHLY, CDR2 FYNNEI. The chain's CDR3 is CASGREGLAGNTQYF. The CDR3 DNA is TGTGCCAGCGGGAGAGAGGGACTAGCGGGGAATACGCAGTATTTT.

This chain joins TRBV15 and TRBJ1-6; no definite D call. This CDR3 has 17 residues. CDR1 is LNHNV, CDR2 YYDKDF, per germline (reference sequence). V dropped 0 bases and J dropped 0 bases, with 9 bases sitting between them. CDR3 region: CATSRERPSSYNSPLHF. CDR3 sequence (DNA): TGTGCCACCAGCAGAGAGCGGCCAAGCTCCTATAATTCACCCCTCCACTTT. Full variable domain (remainder filled in from reference TRBV15 and TRBJ1-6): DAMVIQNPRYQVTQFGKPVTLSCSQTLNHNVMYWYQQKSSQAPKLLFHYYDKDFNNEADTPDNFQSRRPNTSFCFLDIRSPGLGDTAMYLCATSRERPSSYNSPLHFGNGTRLTVT.

This rearrangement joins TRBV4-1 to TRBJ1-5, with 7 positions matching TRBD1. This CDR3 is 14 amino acids long. CDR1 is MGHRA and CDR2 is YSYEKL in the germline V gene. Losses at the gene ends were 4 bases for V and 6 bases for J; bases not matched to a gene: 6. CDR3 residues: CASSLRPGGQPQHF. The CDR3 coding sequence is TGCGCCAGCAGCCTCCGGCCAGGGGGTCAGCCCCAGCATTTT.

The chain employs TRBV25-1 and TRBJ1-2; TRBD1 aligns across 7 bases. Germline V gene lookup returns CDR1 MGHDK and CDR2 SYGVNS. Trimming removed 5 bases from V and 4 bases from J; junction bases left unmatched: 7. CDR3 size: 14 residues. The CDR3, as DNA: TGTGCCAGCAGTCCCCCCAGGGACAGCTATGGCTACACCTTC. Protein sequence: CASSPPRDSYGYTF.

The chain carries TRBV18 and TRBJ1-4; D gene ambiguous. This CDR3 spans 17 amino acids. The V end lost 5 bases, the J end lost 0 bases, and 16 bases lay between the germline ends. Germline V gene data show CDR1 as KGHSH and CDR2 as LQKENI. The CDR3 DNA follows: TGTGCCAGCTCAGCTCGCGGGTGGGGATCAACTAATGAAAAACTGTTTTTT. Translation gives CASSARGWGSTNEKLFF.

This clone was found once. The chain links TRBV7-8 to TRBJ2-7, with unresolved D. The CDR3 is 14 amino acids. Per germline, CDR1 SGHVS and CDR2 FQNEAQ. Trimming took off 1 base at V and 2 bases at J, with 9 bases between the two ends. The DNA of the CDR3 is TGTGCCAGCAGCTTAGAGCCGAGAACCTACGAGCAGTACTTC. Protein sequence: CASSLEPRTYEQYF.

This clone was found a few times. Here the CDR3 DNA reads TGTGCCAGCACCCTGGACAGGGTTAATTCACCCCTCCACTTT. Its translation: CASTLDRVNSPLHF. The rearrangement links TRBV2 to TRBJ1-6; TRBD1 matches 8 bases. The CDR3 loop spans 14 amino acids. J lost 6 bases, V lost 7 bases, and 5 bases had no gene match. Germline lookup yields CDR1 SNHLY and CDR2 FYNNEI.

The rearrangement joins TRBV5-6 to TRBJ2-2; 7 positions match TRBD1. V lost 2 bases and J lost 5; bases outside the gene matches: 3. The length of the CDR3 is 14 residues. The germline V gene encodes CDR1 SGHDT and CDR2 YYEEEE. The CDR3 region has the DNA TGTGCCAGCAGCTTTGACAGGGCGACCGGGGAGCTGTTTTTT. Translating gives CASSFDRATGELFF.

This rearrangement joins TRBV7-9 to TRBJ2-7; 11 bases line up with TRBD2. The CDR3 runs to 14 residues. V lost 4 bases to trimming and J lost 5 bases; unmatched junction nucleotides: 4. In germline, CDR1 is SEHNR, CDR2 FQNEAQ (reference sequence). This CDR3 reads CASSSTSGGHEQYF. The CDR3 DNA sequence: TGTGCCAGCAGCTCCACTAGCGGGGGCCACGAGCAGTACTTC.

The chain couples TRBV5-5 to TRBJ2-3, with D unclear. Trimming stripped 4 bases from V and 6 bases from J, with 9 bases between. The CDR3 contains 12 residues. Germline CDR1 reads SGHKS; CDR2 reads YYEKEE (reference sequence). In DNA, the CDR3 is TGTGCCAGCAGCCGTTTCGGGGATACGCAGTATTTT. The encoded protein is CASSRFGDTQYF.

The gene calls are TRBV9 and TRBJ1-2, with TRBD1 matching over 7 bases. J gave up 6 bases and V 3 bases, and 2 bases lay outside the gene matches. The CDR3 has 12 amino acids. In germline, CDR1 is SGDLS, CDR2 YYNGEE. The CDR3 loop is CASSATGDGYTF. In DNA, the CDR3 is TGTGCCAGCAGCGCTACAGGGGATGGCTACACCTTC.

V gene TRBV5-8 combines with J gene TRBJ1-2; 10 nucleotides agree with TRBD1. The CDR3 is 16 amino acids. Germline V gives CDR1 SGHTS, CDR2 YDEGEE. V shed 6 bases and J 3 bases; nucleotides not matched to a gene: 11. CDR3 protein: CASITLGQGVDYGYTF. CDR3 sequence (DNA): TGTGCCAGCATTACCCTCGGACAGGGGGTCGACTATGGCTACACCTTC.

This clone appeared a few times. J is TRBJ2-3 and V is TRBV6-1; TRBD2 might be the D (5 bases). The CDR3 loop spans 13 amino acids. V was cut by 5 bases and J by 4 bases, with 10 bases left in between. Germline V gene sequence: CDR1 MNHNS, CDR2 SASEGT. The CDR3 reads CASSTSVADTQYF. In DNA form, the CDR3 reads TGTGCCAGCAGTACTAGTGTCGCAGATACGCAGTATTTT.

The V and J genes are TRBV20-1 and TRBJ2-7, with D tentatively TRBD1 (5 bases). Trimming shortened V by 2 bases and J by 7 bases, and 9 bases separated the two germline ends. In germline, CDR1 is DFQATT, CDR2 SNEGSKA (reference sequence). CDR3 length: 11 residues. The CDR3 bases are TGCAGTGCTAGACTGGGGCGGGAGCAGTACTTC. Protein: CSARLGREQYF.

The chain is built from TRBV6-5 and TRBJ1-2, with 9 bases identical to TRBD1. The CDR3 spans 13 residues. CDR1 is MNHEY and CDR2 is SVGAGI in the germline V gene. The V segment lost 6 bases and the J segment 8 bases; nucleotides outside the gene matches: 7. The CDR3 DNA is TGTGCCAGCAGGGGGGACAGGGTTAAGGGCTACACCTTC. As protein: CASRGDRVKGYTF.

The V call is TRBV21-1, the J call TRBJ1-2. TRBV21-1 is described as a pseudogene. This CDR3 spans 12 amino acids. The CDR3 loop is CAPPAGNYGYTF. CDR3 DNA sequence: TGTGCCCCCCCGGCGGGGAACTATGGCTACACCTTC.

The rearrangement joins TRBV9 to TRBJ1-1; 8 bases match TRBD1. Unmatched junction bases numbered 9, after V lost 4 bases and J lost 1 base. From germline, CDR1 is SGDLS and CDR2 YYNGEE. The CDR3 runs 16 residues. The CDR3: CASSRGQGQGNTEAFF. CDR3 in DNA: TGTGCCAGCAGCAGAGGACAGGGCCAGGGGAACACTGAAGCTTTCTTT.

The rearrangement links TRBV30 to TRBJ2-7; 9 bases agree with TRBD1. Losses at the gene ends were 8 bases for V and 5 bases for J; bases not matched to a gene: 4. The germline CDR1 and CDR2 sequences are GTSNPN and SVGIG (reference sequence). The CDR3 totals 11 residues. The CDR3 nucleotides are TGTGCCGGGCACAGGGGGCACGAGCAGTACTTC. This gives the protein CAGHRGHEQYF.

In DNA form, the CDR3 reads TGTGCCAGCAGTTTATCGGCAGGGTGGTACGAGCAGTACTTC. As protein: CASSLSAGWYEQYF. The rearrangement joins TRBV27 to TRBJ2-7; tentative D call: TRBD1 (5 bases). This CDR3 is 14 amino acids long. Germline V gives CDR1 MNHEY, CDR2 SMNVEV (reference sequence). The ends were cut back, 0 bases at V and 4 bases at J, with 10 bases in the middle.

V gene TRBV19 combines with J gene TRBJ1-5; D might be TRBD1 (6 bases). The CDR3 consists of 15 residues. In germline, CDR1 is LNHDA, CDR2 SQIVND (reference sequence). V dropped 6 bases and J dropped 4 bases, with 16 bases sitting between them. The chain's CDR3 is CASSKNGQPNQPQHF. The CDR3 coding sequence is TGTGCCAGTAGCAAAAACGGACAGCCTAATCAGCCCCAGCATTTT.

This clone was seen only once. This chain links TRBV30 with TRBJ1-2; tentatively, D is TRBD1 (6 bases). The CDR3 has 12 residues. V lost 5 bases and J 7 bases, leaving 14 bases between the germline ends. Germline CDR1 and CDR2: GTSNPN and SVGIG (reference sequence). CDR3 loop: CAWDSRGFGYTF. DNA for the CDR3: TGTGCCTGGGATAGTAGGGGGTTTGGCTACACCTTC.

V usage is TRBV27 and J usage is TRBJ1-2; TRBD1 matches at 10 bases. The CDR3 runs to 15 residues. From germline, CDR1 is MNHEY and CDR2 SMNVEV (reference sequence). V was pared by 11 bases and J by 4 bases, with 13 bases of the junction left unmatched. CDR3 sequence: CAPVPTGGSPYGYTF. CDR3 coding DNA: TGTGCCCCCGTCCCGACAGGGGGCTCTCCCTATGGCTACACCTTC.

This clone was seen only a few times. V and J are TRBV6-5 and TRBJ1-4; 8 bases are a match to TRBD1. Germline-derived CDR1 and CDR2 are MNHEY and SVGAGI. J gave up 8 bases and V 5 bases, and 7 bases lay outside the gene matches. The CDR3 runs to 14 residues. The CDR3 sequence is CASSQDRAGEKLFF. CDR3 sequence (DNA): TGTGCCAGCAGTCAGGACAGGGCTGGAGAAAAACTGTTTTTT.

The chain has TRBV5-4 and TRBJ2-7, with TRBD1 matching 9 bases. CDR1 is SGHNT and CDR2 is YYREEE in the germline V gene (reference sequence). V lost 4 bases to trimming and J lost 5 bases; unmatched junction nucleotides: 1. This CDR3 region has 12 residues. CDR3 sequence: CASSDRGDEQYF. DNA of the CDR3: TGTGCCAGCAGCGACAGGGGGGACGAGCAGTACTTC.

The J gene is TRBJ1-5, the V gene TRBV5-8; D possibly corresponds to TRBD1 (5 bases). V shed 0 bases and J shed 0 bases, with 10 bases lying between them. CDR1 is SGHTS and CDR2 is YDEGEE in the germline V gene. This CDR3 is 16 amino acids long. Written as DNA, the CDR3 is TGTGCCAGCAGCTTGGAAGGGGATTATAGCAATCAGCCCCAGCATTTT. Its translation: CASSLEGDYSNQPQHF. Full variable domain (missing parts from reference TRBV5-8 and TRBJ1-5): EAGVTQSPTHLIKTRGQQATLRCSPISGHTSVYWYQQALGLGLQFLLWYDEGEERNRGNFPPRFSGRQFPNYSSELNVNALELEDSALYLCASSLEGDYSNQPQHFGDGTRLSIL.

The chain carries TRBV5-5 and TRBJ2-7; D perhaps matches TRBD1 (6 bases). This CDR3 has 13 residues. Germline CDR1 reads SGHKS; CDR2 reads YYEKEE (reference sequence). V shed 1 base and J shed 2 bases, with 7 bases lying between them. CDR3: CASSLKGAYEQYF. The CDR3 DNA is TGTGCCAGCAGCTTGAAGGGGGCCTACGAGCAGTACTTC.

This clone was found once. V gene TRBV12-5 combines with J gene TRBJ1-1, with 9 bases that match TRBD1. Per the germline V gene, CDR1 is LGHNT and CDR2 is FRNRAP. After removal of 1 base from V and 3 bases from J, the junction contained 6 bases not matched to a gene. The CDR3 runs 16 residues. The CDR3 DNA is TGTGCTAGTGGTTTGGGACCACAGGGGGCGGACACTGAAGCTTTCTTT. Translation gives CASGLGPQGADTEAFF.